This TCR beta chain appears in the sequencing data of a study of blood T cell repertoires in COVID-19. Overall study: The origin of the acute and convalescent COVID-19 samples was the United States, Italy and Spain. Nucleic acid was either cDNA or gDNA, and it came from T cells, B-cell-depleted T cells, or PBMCs.

J gave up 3 bases and V 3 bases, and 4 bases lay outside the gene matches. The CDR3 is 15 amino acids. Germline CDR1 is LGHNA and CDR2 is YNFKEQ. Method: immunoSEQ multiplex PCR; TCRdb's copy keeps in-frame clones and lacks some. The table shows around 50,000 clones, with less than 90% occurring only once. Sequenced sample: peripheral blood. The chain is built from TRBV4-2 and TRBJ2-7; 11 bases map to TRBD1. The sequence was collected from a human donor in a cohort sampled during active COVID-19. CDR3 nucleotide sequence: TGTGCCAGCAGCCAGCGGACAGGGGGCATCTACGAGCAGTACTTC. Its translation is CASSQRTGGIYEQYF.